Ten or more counts support the clone carrying this TCR beta chain. The CDR3 consists of 16 residues. Germline CDR1 SEHNR, CDR2 FQNEAQ (reference sequence). The junction had 7 bases not matched to a gene; V was cut back by 2 bases and J by 5 bases. Using its own MiXCR run on the 5' RACE reads, TCRdb lists one record per CDR3 protein. The sample has around 46,000 distinct CDR3 sequences, roughly a quarter seen once; the top ten hold roughly a quarter. The data were obtained in a study of neurological immune-mediated disorders. Sample: PBMCs. The receptor was derived from a woman in her sixties or seventies in good health. The chain couples TRBV7-9 to TRBJ2-5, with 11 bases fitting TRBD2. CDR3 DNA: TGTGCCAGCAGCTTAATCCGGACTAGCGGGTGGGAGACCCAGTACTTC. Its protein product is CASSLIRTSGWETQYF.